Reported below is one TCR beta chain. Its antigen is as yet unknown. This record belongs to a study of Ad26.COV2.S vaccination and SARS-CoV-2 variants. Study outcomes and limitations: Assessments of TCR breadth and depth may have underestimated the total T cell responses.

Regarding treatment: about 20 received Ad26.COV2.S at low or high dose, single or two shots; about 5 received placebo; per-sample allocation not given. Material that was analyzed had been drawn on day 63 after the first vaccine or placebo injection. V trimming: 4 bases; J trimming: 7 bases; junction bases outside the gene matches: 19. The CDR3 totals 18 residues. Germline V lookup: CDR1 SGHNT, CDR2 YYREEE (reference sequence). Sequenced by immunoSEQ multiplex PCR; TCRdb stores in-frame clones only, minus some. The profile shows roughly 420,000 clones, 85% to 90% of them singletons. The receptor was isolated from a person between 18 and 65 years old who received the Ad26.COV2.S COVID-19 vaccine or a placebo. The material was peripheral blood, obtained in a trial of Ad26.COV2.S vaccine versus placebo. The gene calls are TRBV5-4 and TRBJ1-2; TRBD1 matches 10 bases. The CDR3 is CASSEARFPGTGDPGYTF. CDR3 nucleotides: TGTGCCAGCAGCGAAGCTAGATTTCCCGGGACAGGGGATCCTGGCTACACCTTC.